Detailed here is one T cell receptor (beta chain). The data stem from a study of blood T cell repertoires in COVID-19. In the source study's methods: Amplification of reference gene primers provided the estimated nucleated cell counts. Repertoires were generated with immunoSEQ multiplex PCR, while TCRdb's copy carries only in-frame clones and drops some. V, J and clone size derive from that table, while D and trimming were established from the DNA sequence. This sample has some 70,000 clones, with 86% found just once. The CDR3 has 17 residues. Per the germline V gene, CDR1 is SGHAT and CDR2 is FQNNGV. V trimming: 4 bases; J trimming: 6 bases; junction bases outside the gene matches: 18.

This sequence joins TRBV11-2 and TRBJ2-7, with TRBD2 matching over 7 bases. This receptor was identified in a man between 25 and 39 years old with acute or convalescent COVID-19. The specimen sequenced was peripheral blood. DNA of the CDR3: TGTGCCAGCAGCTCCACCGCTAGCGGCGCGGGTGGACTCGAGCAGTACTTC. Translation gives CASSSTASGAGGLEQYF. Complete variable domain (other parts from reference TRBV11-2 and TRBJ2-7): EAGVAQSPRYKIIEKRQSVAFWCNPISGHATLYWYQQILGQGPKLLIQFQNNGVVDDSQLPKDRFSAERLKGVDSTLKIQPAKLEDSAVYLCASSSTASGAGGLEQYFGPGTRLTVT.